The present T cell receptor (beta chain) was sequenced within a study of CD8+CD57+ T cells in acquired aplastic anemia. Turning to the study itself: DNA per sorted CD4+ or CD8+ sample ranged about 0.2 to 30 ug, averaging roughly 3.2 ug. For CD4+ cells, healthy donors had an average of roughly 11 million reads.

The study's findings and limits: There were roughly 30 CD8+ CDR3 sequences that occurred in both patients and controls. The study found no significant CD8+ Simpson's diversity difference between patients and controls.

Genomic DNA, the template, was used for profiling of the TCR beta VDJ and CDR3. MiXCR, run by TCRdb on the reads, gives a single entry per CDR3 protein. The repertoire holds 350,000 to 450,000 distinct CDR3 sequences, with 60% to 80% as singletons. Regarding this clonotype: The antigen is not known.

With 3 bases removed from V and 7 bases from J, the gap between germline ends came to 8 bases. The CDR3 covers 13 residues. Germline V CDR1 and CDR2: SGDLS, YYNGEE. The TCR sequence derives from a human donor in good health, serving as a control. The chain carries TRBV9 and TRBJ1-6; D call uncertain. What was sequenced was sorted CD4+, CD8+, or CD8+CD57+ T cells (not recorded which) from PBMCs. The DNA of the CDR3 is TGTGCCAGCAGCGGATCCGAGAATTCACCCCTCCACTTT. Translation: CASSGSENSPLHF.